This TCR beta chain was obtained from a study of T cells after yellow fever vaccination. This clonotype was observed a handful of times. TCRdb recomputed calls from the 5' RACE reads with MiXCR, one row per CDR3 protein. The sample holds a few hundred thousand distinct CDR3 sequences, approximately 12% seen once. CDR1 and CDR2 from the germline V gene are LGHDT and YNNKEL (reference sequence). The CDR3 covers 12 residues. V was pared by 4 bases and J by 4 bases, with 6 bases between. The chain has TRBV3-1 and TRBJ2-3; D is undetermined. Sequenced material: CD4+ T cells sorted from PBMCs, taken 45 days after the yellow fever booster vaccination. The source of this sequence is a man aged 25-45 years who received the YFV17D yellow fever vaccine. CDR3 sequence: CASSPHADTQYF. DNA of the CDR3: TGTGCCAGCAGCCCCCATGCAGATACGCAGTATTTT.